One and the same sample provided the 16 T cell receptor beta chains below, sequenced in a study of T cell responses to AZD1222 COVID-19 vaccine. Sequenced by immunoSEQ multiplex PCR; TCRdb stores in-frame clones only, minus some. The sample lists about 150,000 clones, roughly nine tenths occurring once. This specimen was peripheral blood, taken on day 0 of AZD1222 vaccination. These receptors were collected from an adult in good health.

The genes are TRBV21-1 and TRBJ2-5; whether TRBD1, the table's D call, matches the DNA was not checked. TRBV21-1 is assigned pseudogene status. CDR3 length: 14 residues. The CDR3, as DNA: TGTGCCAGCAGCTCGACAGGAAACCAAGAGACCCAGTACTTC. Translating it yields CASSSTGNQETQYF.

The rearrangement links TRBV28 to TRBJ2-2, with a weak D call TRBD2 (5 bases). Germline values: CDR1 MDHEN, CDR2 SYDVKM. CDR3 length: 13 amino acids. The V and J ends lost 8 bases and 2 bases respectively, with 9 bases between them. CDR3 DNA sequence: TGTGCCAGCCAGGACTCAAACACCGGGGAGCTGTTTTTT. This codes for CASQDSNTGELFF.

This rearrangement joins TRBV3-1 (or the pseudogene TRBV3-2) to TRBJ2-3; tentatively, D is TRBD2 (6 bases). With 2 bases removed from V and 5 bases from J, the gap between germline ends came to 11 bases. Looked up from germline, CDR1 is LGHDT and CDR2 is YNNKEL (reference sequence). The CDR3 contains 14 residues. The CDR3 sequence: CASSQTGVVDTQYF. CDR3 sequence (DNA): TGTGCCAGCAGCCAAACGGGAGTCGTAGATACGCAGTATTTT.

This sequence joins TRBV10-1 and TRBJ1-1; 12 positions agree with TRBD1. With 6 bases clipped from V and 11 bases from J, the junction kept 10 bases outside the gene matches. This CDR3 contains 14 residues. CDR1 WNHNN and CDR2 SYGVQD come from the germline V gene (reference sequence). The CDR3 is CASSDRDRGRVAFF. The DNA for the CDR3 is TGCGCCAGCAGCGACCGGGACAGGGGGCGCGTGGCTTTCTTT.

This chain links TRBV24-1 with TRBJ2-1; 15 positions match TRBD2. This CDR3 contains 16 residues. From germline, CDR1 is KGHDR and CDR2 SFDVKD. Losses at the gene ends were 0 bases for V and 8 bases for J; bases not matched to a gene: 1. The CDR3, as DNA: TGTGCCACCAGTGATTTGGGACTAGCGGGGGGGCATGAGCAGTTCTTC. This codes for CATSDLGLAGGHEQFF.

This clone appeared a few times. This sequence joins TRBV27 and TRBJ1-2, with 7 bases matching TRBD1. The trim removed 2 bases at V and 3 bases at J, leaving 3 bases unmatched. Germline CDR1 is MNHEY and CDR2 is SMNVEV (reference sequence). The length of the CDR3 is 14 residues. CDR3 sequence (DNA): TGTGCCAGCAGTTTAAAGGGGGCTTACTATGGCTACACCTTC. Encoded protein: CASSLKGAYYGYTF.

The chain has TRBV29-1 and TRBJ2-1; 7 bases map to TRBD1. The CDR3 runs 11 residues. Trimming took 6 bases from V and 6 from J; bases not matched to a gene: 2. In germline, CDR1 is SQVTM, CDR2 ANQGSEA. The CDR3 coding sequence is TGCAGCGTCAGACAGGGCAATGAGCAGTTCTTC. This sequence encodes CSVRQGNEQFF.

The chain employs TRBV12-3 or TRBV12-4 and TRBJ2-1; D remains unclear. The CDR3 is 10 amino acids. Trimming removed 6 bases from V and 7 bases from J, with 4 bases in between. The CDR3 nucleotides read TGTGCCAGCAGAGGTAATGAGCAGTTCTTC. Translation: CASRGNEQFF.

This chain joins TRBV7-2 and TRBJ2-1; the match to TRBD2 covers 15 bases. Germline V gene sequence: CDR1 SGHTA, CDR2 FQGNSA. V shed 5 bases and J 0 bases; nucleotides not matched to a gene: 8. CDR3 length equals 19 residues. The CDR3, as DNA: TGTGCCAGCAGCCCCGGACTAGCGGGGGGGCGGAGCTCCTACAATGAGCAGTTCTTC. Protein product: CASSPGLAGGRSSYNEQFF.

The V gene is TRBV6-5, the J gene TRBJ1-1; possibly TRBD1 for D (5 bases). Germline V lookup: CDR1 MNHEY, CDR2 SVGAGI. V lost 7 bases, J lost 5 bases, and 20 bases lay in between. This CDR3 comprises 15 residues. The CDR3 protein is CASTPLGERETEAFF. CDR3 DNA: TGTGCCAGCACTCCCCTGGGGGAAAGGGAGACTGAAGCTTTCTTT.

This clone was recorded once. The chain couples TRBV14 to TRBJ2-5; D possibly corresponds to TRBD2 (5 bases). CDR3 length: 14 residues. The V end was cut by 8 bases, the J end by 4 bases, with 17 bases between. Looked up from germline, CDR1 is SGHDN and CDR2 is FVKESK. The CDR3 protein is CASSISGWGETQYF. The CDR3 DNA sequence: TGTGCCAGCTCGATTTCGGGGTGGGGAGAGACCCAGTACTTC.

This clone was recorded only once. The V gene is TRBV28, the J gene TRBJ1-2; D is possibly TRBD1 (5 bases). The V gene's germline CDR1 is MDHEN and CDR2 SYDVKM. V lost 4 bases, J lost 3 bases, and 15 bases lay in between. This CDR3 contains 15 residues. CDR3 region: CASSSPGGGDYGYTF. The CDR3 nucleotides read TGTGCCAGCAGTTCCCCCGGCGGGGGGGACTATGGCTACACCTTC.

J is TRBJ2-5 and V is TRBV5-1, with TRBD1 matching over 12 bases. This CDR3 contains 17 residues. Unmatched junction bases numbered 10, after V lost 3 bases and J lost 4 bases. The germline CDR1 and CDR2 sequences are SGHRS and YFSETQ. CDR3 in amino acids: CASSSGTGGAFLETQYF. The DNA of the CDR3 is TGCGCCAGCAGCTCCGGGACAGGGGGCGCGTTCTTAGAGACCCAGTACTTC.

This clone was recorded a few times. The chain employs TRBV28 and TRBJ1-4, with D tentatively TRBD1 (6 bases). CDR1 MDHEN and CDR2 SYDVKM come from the germline V gene. V shed 4 bases and J shed 7 bases, with 13 bases lying between them. CDR3 length equals 14 residues. The CDR3 loop is CASSYSLRGEKLFF. The CDR3, as DNA: TGTGCCAGCAGTTACAGCCTCAGGGGTGAAAAACTGTTTTTT.

In this sample, this clone turned up once. The chain uses TRBV5-1 and TRBJ1-4; D possibly corresponds to TRBD1 (5 bases). The CDR3 consists of 15 residues. Trimming took 3 bases from V and 2 from J, leaving 11 bases between them. Germline V CDR1 and CDR2: SGHRS, YFSETQ. CDR3 region: CASSYWGSTNEKLFF. For the CDR3, the DNA is TGCGCCAGCAGCTATTGGGGGTCGACTAATGAAAAACTGTTTTTT.

The chain has TRBV6-4 and TRBJ1-6; the match to TRBD1 covers 10 bases. CDR1 is MRHNA and CDR2 is SNTAGT in the germline V gene. After removal of 4 bases from V and 7 bases from J, the junction contained 4 bases not matched to a gene. The CDR3 loop spans 15 amino acids. The CDR3 protein is CASSVETGGNSPLHF. CDR3 DNA: TGTGCCAGCAGTGTTGAGACAGGGGGCAATTCACCCCTCCACTTT.